The 9 T cell receptor beta chains in this list originate from one sample, sequenced in a study of cytomegalovirus exposure and HLA in healthy donors. A multiplex PCR was run with 60 Vbeta primers and 13 Jbeta primers. Here immunoSEQ multiplex PCR was the method, and the copy in TCRdb shows in-frame clones only, minus some. The profile shows under 200,000 clones, almost 85% of them singletons. The sequencing input was PBMCs. The receptor set was obtained from a man in his thirties or forties in good health and CMV-seronegative.

In the case of this clone: The junction does not match germline at one end; this may be a read error. The V gene is TRBV5-1, the J gene TRBJ1-1; TRBD1 aligns across 7 bases. Germline V CDR1 and CDR2: SGHRS, YFSETQ. The CDR3 is 14 amino acids. CDR3 protein: CACSRQGMNTEAFF. The CDR3 DNA sequence: TGCGCCTGCAGCAGACAGGGCATGAACACTGAAGCTTTCTTT.

This clone was seen only a few times. The chain links TRBV5-1 to TRBJ2-5; TRBD1 might be the D (6 bases). The J call may not be correct, given that the DNA end is closer to TRBJ2-7. CDR1 and CDR2 (germline): SGHRS, YFSETQ. The CDR3 consists of 14 residues. The CDR3 DNA reads TGCGCCAGCAGCCCGGACAGTATATCCTACGAGCAGTACTTC. This codes for CASSPDSISYEQYF.

V usage is TRBV9 and J usage is TRBJ2-2; 7 bases map to TRBD2. Germline trimming cut 4 bases from V and 7 bases from J; bases unmatched to any gene: 16. From germline, CDR1 is SGDLS and CDR2 YYNGEE. The CDR3 spans 17 residues. The CDR3 coding sequence is TGTGCCAGCAGCAAAGAACTCAGGGCGGGAGTCAACGGGGAGCTGTTTTTT. Protein product: CASSKELRAGVNGELFF. The variable domain in full, with the rest retrieved from reference TRBV9 and TRBJ2-2, is DSGVTQTPKHLITATGQRVTLRCSPRSGDLSVYWYQQSLDQGLQFLIQYYNGEERAKGNILERFSAQQFPDLHSELNLSSLELGDSALYFCASSKELRAGVNGELFFGEGSRLTVL.

This clone was detected only a few times. The CDR3 sequence: CASSLVDREGVDAFF. The CDR3 DNA reads as TGTGCCAGCAGCTTGGTGGACAGGGAAGGTGTCGACGCTTTCTTT. The V gene is TRBV5-4, the J gene TRBJ1-1; 8 bases line up with TRBD1. Unmatched junction bases numbered 12, after V lost 0 bases and J lost 11 bases. CDR1 and CDR2 (germline): SGHNT, YYREEE (reference sequence). The CDR3 loop spans 15 amino acids. Looking up the rest from reference TRBV5-4 and TRBJ1-1 gives the full variable domain: ETGVTQSPTHLIKTRGQQVTLRCSSQSGHNTVSWYQQALGQGPQFIFQYYREEENGRGNFPPRFSGLQFPNYSSELNVNALELDDSALYLCASSLVDREGVDAFFGQGTRLTVV.

The chain has TRBV9 and TRBJ1-5, with 8 bases that match TRBD1. This CDR3 contains 16 residues. After removal of 2 bases from V and 7 bases from J, the junction contained 11 bases not matched to a gene. Germline V gene data show CDR1 as SGDLS and CDR2 as YYNGEE. CDR3 amino acids: CASSVPGQEGSQPQHF. DNA of the CDR3: TGTGCCAGCAGCGTCCCGGGACAGGAAGGATCACAGCCCCAGCATTTT. The variable domain in full, with the rest retrieved from reference TRBV9 and TRBJ1-5, is DSGVTQTPKHLITATGQRVTLRCSPRSGDLSVYWYQQSLDQGLQFLIQYYNGEERAKGNILERFSAQQFPDLHSELNLSSLELGDSALYFCASSVPGQEGSQPQHFGDGTRLSIL.

The J gene is TRBJ2-5, the V gene TRBV7-2, with TRBD1 matching 8 bases. Unmatched junction bases numbered 13, after V lost 2 bases and J lost 5 bases. Germline lookup yields CDR1 SGHTA and CDR2 FQGNSA. This CDR3 has 17 residues. The CDR3, as DNA: TGTGCCAGCAGCTTATTTCCCCAGGGGGCGCGTGGGGAGACCCAGTACTTC. Encoded protein: CASSLFPQGARGETQYF.

The rearrangement joins TRBV5-1 to TRBJ1-4; TRBD1 agrees at 8 bases. The CDR3 is made up of 14 amino acids. V lost 2 bases, J lost 7 bases, and 4 bases stayed unmatched. Germline V lookup: CDR1 SGHRS, CDR2 YFSETQ. CDR3 loop: CASSLAGTGEKLFF. As DNA, the CDR3 is TGCGCCAGCAGCTTAGCCGGGACAGGTGAAAAACTGTTTTTT.

The chain is built from TRBV9 and TRBJ1-6, with 8 bases fitting TRBD1. This CDR3 comprises 15 residues. V lost 4 bases, J lost 3 bases, and 3 bases stayed unmatched. Germline V gene lookup returns CDR1 SGDLS and CDR2 YYNGEE. CDR3 amino acids: CASSPGTGYNSPLHF. Written as DNA, the CDR3 is TGTGCCAGCAGCCCAGGGACAGGCTATAATTCACCCCTCCACTTT.

The chain carries TRBV7-8 and TRBJ1-5; D not resolved. Germline CDR1 reads SGHVS; CDR2 reads FQNEAQ. This CDR3 has 14 residues. V was shortened by 5 bases and J by 6 bases, with 14 bases between the two germline ends. This CDR3 reads CASSRQALSQPQHF. In nucleotides, the CDR3 is TGTGCCAGCAGCCGACAAGCCCTAAGTCAGCCCCAGCATTTT.